This is a list of T cell receptor beta chains from one sample in a study of blood T cell repertoires in COVID-19. Here immunoSEQ multiplex PCR was the method, and the copy in TCRdb shows in-frame clones only, minus some. The profile shows about 210,000 clones, roughly 85% of them singletons. Sequencing used peripheral blood. The receptor set was obtained from a woman in her seventies with COVID-19, enrolled during active disease. Each CDR3 is given with its conserved first and last residue. A D gene is named only where the DNA matches it firmly. A clone size is listed for some rows: how often the clone was seen (once, few, many), or a class if it is expanded.

>TRBD1|TRBV6-2/TRBV6-3|TRBJ1-2|NA|13
CASSWTGEGGYTF
TGTGCCAGCAGCTGGACAGGGGAAGGGGGCTACACCTTC
>NA|TRBV7-9|TRBJ1-2|once|16
CASSLVVQEANYGYTF
TGTGCCAGCAGCTTAGTGGTCCAGGAAGCTAACTATGGCTACACCTTC
>TRBD1|TRBV11-3|TRBJ1-2|NA|14
CASSKDRELYGYTF
TGTGCCAGCTCCAAGGACAGGGAGCTTTATGGCTACACCTTC
>TRBD1|TRBV10-3|TRBJ2-3|NA|16
CAISAGGTTSTDTQYF
TGTGCCATCAGTGCAGGGGGAACAACTAGCACAGATACGCAGTATTTT
>NA|TRBV7-9|TRBJ2-3|once|12
CASSRIVDIKYF
TGTGCCAGCAGCCGCATAGTTGATATTAAGTATTTT
>NA|TRBV2|TRBJ1-4|NA|14
CASSPGHWNEKLFF
TGTGCCAGCAGTCCGGGACACTGGAATGAAAAACTGTTTTTT
>TRBD2|TRBV18|TRBJ2-5|NA|18
CASSPPPGTSGNQETQYF
TGTGCCAGCTCACCACCGCCCGGGACTAGCGGGAACCAAGAGACCCAGTACTTC
>TRBD2|TRBV5-6|TRBJ2-1|NA|15
CASSWAGAGDNEQFF
TGTGCCAGCAGCTGGGCCGGAGCGGGGGACAATGAGCAGTTCTTC
>NA|TRBV5-8|TRBJ1-6|NA|13
CASSLAGYSPLHF
TGTGCCAGCAGCTTGGCAGGGTACTCACCCCTCCACTTT
>NA|TRBV12-5|TRBJ1-4|NA|15
CASGPGQTDNEKLFF
TGTGCTAGTGGACCCGGACAGACCGATAATGAAAAACTGTTTTTT
>NA|TRBV6-2/TRBV6-3|TRBJ1-5|NA|15
CASSYSMGAHQPQHF
TGTGCCAGCAGTTACTCGATGGGGGCTCATCAGCCCCAGCATTTT
>TRBD1|TRBV30|TRBJ2-3|NA|14
CAWSKGTGTDTQYF
TGTGCCTGGAGTAAGGGGACAGGGACAGATACGCAGTATTTT
>TRBD2|TRBV9|TRBJ2-5|NA|15
CASSASTSAQETQYF
TGTGCCAGCAGCGCCTCGACTAGCGCCCAAGAGACCCAGTACTTC
>TRBD2|TRBV4-2|TRBJ2-7|NA|15
CASSQELAGSYEQYF
TGTGCCAGCAGCCAAGAACTAGCGGGGTCCTACGAGCAGTACTTC
>NA|TRBV7-3|TRBJ1-6|NA|14
CASSLEYRNSPLHF
TGTGCCAGCAGCTTAGAGTATCGTAATTCACCCCTCCACTTT
>TRBD1|TRBV19|TRBJ1-1|once|13
CASSRQGLGEAFF
TGTGCCAGTAGTAGACAGGGACTGGGTGAAGCTTTCTTT
>NA|TRBV11-2|TRBJ1-6|NA|12
CASSFRDTPLHF
TGTGCCAGCAGCTTTCGGGATACACCCCTCCACTTT
>NA|TRBV2|TRBJ1-5|NA|17
CASRPRARDYSNQPQHF
TGTGCCAGCAGGCCGCGGGCCCGGGATTATAGCAATCAGCCCCAGCATTTT
>NA|TRBV11-3|TRBJ2-3|NA|15
CASSLGSPSTDTQYF
TGTGCCAGCAGCTTAGGGAGTCCTAGCACAGATACGCAGTATTTT
>NA|TRBV3-1/TRBV3-2|TRBJ1-6|NA|16
CASSPGVSSYNSPLHF
TGTGCCAGCAGCCCCGGGGTGAGCTCCTATAATTCACCCCTCCACTTT
>TRBD1|TRBV6-8|TRBJ1-6|NA|17
CASSYAAHRGLGSPLHF
TGTGCCAGCAGTTACGCGGCTCACAGGGGATTAGGTTCACCCCTCCACTTT
>NA|TRBV15|TRBJ1-2|NA|16
CATSRGAVGGLYGYTF
TGTGCCACCAGCAGAGGAGCCGTTGGAGGCCTCTATGGCTACACCTTC
>TRBD2|TRBV11-3|TRBJ2-1|NA|13
CASSGRGYNEQFF
TGTGCCAGCTCCGGGCGGGGGTACAATGAGCAGTTCTTC
>TRBD1|TRBV11-2|TRBJ1-1|NA|16
CASSRRTGTGGTEAFF
TGTGCCAGCAGCCGGCGAACCGGGACAGGGGGCACTGAAGCTTTCTTT
>TRBD1|TRBV9|TRBJ2-1|NA|14
CASSARDSYNEQFF
TGTGCCAGCAGCGCACGGGACAGTTACAATGAGCAGTTCTTC
>NA|TRBV5-1|TRBJ2-1|once|13
CASRRDRYNEQFF
TGCGCCAGCAGGAGAGACAGATACAATGAGCAGTTCTTC
>TRBD1|TRBV15|TRBJ2-1|NA|16
CATSKTRDRGYNEQFF
TGTGCCACCAGCAAAACCCGGGACAGGGGTTACAATGAGCAGTTCTTC
>TRBD2|TRBV7-3|TRBJ2-7|few|16
CASSLNGGGSSYEQYF
TGTGCCAGCAGCTTAAACGGGGGAGGGTCATCGTACGAGCAGTACTTC
>NA|TRBV19|TRBJ1-3|few|13
CASSIGASNTIYF
TGTGCCAGTAGTATCGGAGCCTCAAACACCATATATTTT
>TRBD2|TRBV7-2|TRBJ2-7|NA|14
CASSLTSGIHEQYF
TGTGCCAGCAGCTTAACTAGCGGGATTCACGAGCAGTACTTC
>NA|TRBV5-4|TRBJ1-2|NA|12
CASSLDQNGYTF
TGTGCCAGCAGCTTGGATCAGAATGGCTACACCTTC
>NA|TRBV7-8|TRBJ2-7|NA|16
CASSLVFAGLLNEQYF
TGTGCCAGCAGCTTAGTATTTGCGGGACTGCTAAACGAGCAGTACTTC
>NA|TRBV5-4|TRBJ2-1|NA|14
CASSGSSNYNEQFF
TGTGCCAGCAGCGGGAGCTCAAATTACAATGAGCAGTTCTTC
>TRBD1|TRBV29-1|TRBJ1-1|NA|13
CSVSDRVGTEAFF
TGCAGCGTTTCTGACAGGGTCGGGACTGAAGCTTTCTTT
>NA|TRBV2|TRBJ1-5|NA|13
CASSINSNQPQHF
TGTGCCAGCAGTATAAATAGCAATCAGCCCCAGCATTTT
>TRBD1|TRBV9|TRBJ1-2|NA|15
CASSVGPGQGDGYTF
TGTGCCAGCAGCGTAGGGCCCGGACAGGGTGATGGCTACACCTTC
>NA|TRBV5-6|TRBJ2-7|NA|14
CASSPEATLPIEYF
TGTGCCAGCAGCCCTGAGGCCACACTCCCGATCGAGTACTTC
>TRBD1|TRBV6-5|TRBJ1-6|NA|13
CASSRDRGLSLHF
TGTGCCAGCAGTCGGGACAGGGGGCTTAGCCTCCACTTT
>NA|TRBV30|TRBJ1-1|NA|13
CAWQLQANTEAFF
TGTGCCTGGCAACTACAGGCGAACACTGAAGCTTTCTTT